These 24 T cell receptor beta chains came from one sample sequenced in a study of CD8+CD57+ T cells in acquired aplastic anemia. Genomic DNA provided the template from which TCR beta VDJ and CDR3 profiles were obtained. MiXCR, applied by TCRdb to the reads, yields one record per CDR3 protein. The sample yields roughly 200,000 distinct CDR3 sequences, over 60% seen once. The sequenced material came from sorted CD4+, CD8+, or CD8+CD57+ T cells (not recorded which) from PBMCs. Receptor source: a human donor in good health.

This clonotype was counted between two and nine times. The chain couples TRBV6-2 or TRBV6-3 to TRBJ2-3, with TRBD2 matching 12 bases. The CDR3 covers 15 residues. The germline gives CDR1 MNHEY, CDR2 SVGEGT. V gave up 6 bases and J gave up 1 base; unmatched junction bases: 2. The CDR3, as DNA: TGTGCCAGCAGACGACTAGCGGGGGGCACAGATACGCAGTATTTT. Protein: CASRRLAGGTDTQYF.

This clonotype has ten or more counts. J is TRBJ2-3 and V is TRBV19; 7 bases agree with TRBD2. This CDR3 is 14 amino acids long. Germline CDR1 reads LNHDA; CDR2 reads SQIVND (reference sequence). Trimming at V came to 7 bases and at J to 2 bases, leaving 6 bases not matched to a gene. This CDR3 is CASKFAGDTDTQYF. For the CDR3, the DNA is TGTGCCAGTAAGTTTGCGGGGGACACAGATACGCAGTATTTT.

Ten or more counts support this clonotype. This chain joins TRBV7-8 and TRBJ1-2; D gene uncertain. The CDR3 spans 13 residues. CDR1 and CDR2 from the germline V gene are SGHVS and FQNEAQ. The V end lost 5 bases, the J end lost 4 bases, and 11 bases lay between the germline ends. The CDR3 loop reads CASSPSPSYGYTF. The CDR3 region has the DNA TGTGCCAGCAGCCCGTCCCCTAGCTATGGCTACACCTTC.

The sample holds many counts of this clonotype. V and J are TRBV7-9 and TRBJ2-7, with unresolved D. The CDR3 totals 13 residues. Germline assignment: CDR1 SEHNR and CDR2 FQNEAQ (reference sequence). The germline V and J ends were trimmed by 10 bases and 6 bases, with 19 bases remaining between them. Written as DNA, the CDR3 is TGTGCCACCTCAGCTTATGCAGAAACCGAGCAGTACTTC. Encoded protein: CATSAYAETEQYF.

The chain joins TRBV5-6 to TRBJ2-1; D remains ambiguous. Trimming took 2 bases from V and 7 from J, leaving 4 bases between them. CDR1 and CDR2 from the germline V gene are SGHDT and YYEEEE. CDR3 length: 11 residues. CDR3 residues: CASSFGNEQFF. The CDR3 DNA follows: TGTGCCAGCAGCTTCGGTAATGAGCAGTTCTTC.

The chain employs TRBV20-1 and TRBJ2-2; TRBD2 aligns across 9 bases. Germline V gives CDR1 DFQATT, CDR2 SNEGSKA (reference sequence). V gave up 3 bases and J gave up 8 bases; unmatched junction bases: 1. The CDR3 consists of 12 residues. CDR3 DNA sequence: TGCAGTGCTAGGCTAGCGGGAGGGGAGCTGTTTTTT. It is translated as CSARLAGGELFF.

This clonotype was counted ten times or more. The chain has TRBV6-1 and TRBJ2-7, with no clear D. This CDR3 has 15 amino acids. Germline values: CDR1 MNHNS, CDR2 SASEGT. Trimming removed 2 bases at V and 2 bases at J, with 13 bases between. CDR3 nucleotide sequence: TGTGCCAGCAGTGAAATCGTGGGCGGTACCTACGAGCAGTACTTC. Protein product: CASSEIVGGTYEQYF.

This clonotype was picked up a small number of times. V and J are TRBV10-3 and TRBJ2-5; the match to TRBD1 covers 7 bases. V lost 4 bases and J lost 2; bases outside the gene matches: 1. Germline V lookup: CDR1 ENHRY, CDR2 SYGVKD. The CDR3 is 13 amino acids. This CDR3 reads CAISGGQQETQYF. CDR3 DNA: TGTGCCATCAGTGGGGGACAGCAAGAGACCCAGTACTTC.

The CDR3 region has the DNA TGTGCCAGCAGCTTAGGTGCAGGGTTCTCCTACGAGCAGTACTTC. This encodes CASSLGAGFSYEQYF. The J gene is TRBJ2-7, the V gene TRBV11-2; tentatively, D is TRBD1 (5 bases). There are 15 residues in the CDR3. Trimming stripped 1 base from V and 0 bases from J, with 10 bases between. CDR1 and CDR2 from the germline V gene are SGHAT and FQNNGV.

In the case of this clonotype: Here the CDR3 omits its conserved ending phenylalanine or tryptophan, so a read error is the likely source. The chain joins TRBV2 to TRBJ1-5, with D unclear. The CDR3 length is 13 residues. CDR1 and CDR2 from the germline V gene are SNHLY and FYNNEI. Trimming stripped 6 bases from V and 2 bases from J, with 8 bases between. CDR3 DNA sequence: TGTGCCAGCAGAGGGTCAGGCAATCAGCCCCAGCATTTA. Its translation is CASRGSGNQPQHL.

The chain recombines TRBV7-6 with TRBJ1-1; D remains ambiguous. Trimming shortened V by 1 base and J by 2 bases, and 11 bases separated the two germline ends. This CDR3 contains 15 residues. CDR1 and CDR2 from the germline V gene are SGHVS and FNYEAQ. The CDR3 DNA reads as TGTGCCAGCAGCTTAGTATGGGGTAAAAACACTGAAGCTTTCTTT. Translation gives CASSLVWGKNTEAFF.

The rearrangement joins TRBV10-3 to TRBJ2-5; TRBD1 is a possible D gene (7 bases). Germline CDR1 is ENHRY and CDR2 is SYGVKD. This CDR3 spans 14 amino acids. Trimming removed 6 bases at V and 4 bases at J, with 15 bases between. The CDR3 spells CAIRGVQGGETQYF. The DNA for the CDR3 is TGTGCCATCAGAGGGGTCCAGGGGGGAGAGACCCAGTACTTC.

The sample holds a few counts of this clonotype. This rearrangement joins TRBV6-1 to TRBJ2-7; TRBD1 agrees at 7 bases. V trimming: 4 bases; J trimming: 6 bases; junction bases outside the gene matches: 6. This CDR3 comprises 13 residues. CDR1 is MNHNS and CDR2 is SASEGT in the germline V gene. The CDR3 region has the DNA TGTGCCAGCAGTGCGGGACAGTTGGTCGAGCAGTACTTC. Its translation: CASSAGQLVEQYF.

The chain is built from TRBV19 and TRBJ2-6, with 11 bases matching TRBD2. The V gene's germline CDR1 is LNHDA and CDR2 SQIVND (reference sequence). The CDR3 runs 18 residues. Trimming cost V 5 bases and J 0 bases; bases outside gene matches: 6. The CDR3 DNA follows: TGTGCCAGTAGTCAGACTAGCGGGATTAGCTCTGGGGCCAACGTCCTGACTTTC. Amino acids: CASSQTSGISSGANVLTF.

The V call is TRBV12-3 or TRBV12-4, the J call TRBJ2-6; 8 nucleotides line up with TRBD1. The CDR3 extends over 16 amino acids. Trimming at V came to 1 base and at J to 4 bases, leaving 3 bases not matched to a gene. CDR3 region: CASSLGTGTGANVLTF. In DNA form, the CDR3 reads TGTGCCAGCAGTTTAGGGACAGGGACCGGGGCCAACGTCCTGACTTTC.

This chain joins TRBV7-9 and TRBJ1-6; 8 bases agree with TRBD1. This CDR3 contains 13 residues. The germline CDR1 and CDR2 sequences are SEHNR and FQNEAQ (reference sequence). The ends lost 6 bases at V and 10 bases at J; junction bases unmatched: 5. This chain's CDR3 is CASRDRGESPLHF. For the CDR3, the DNA is TGTGCCAGCAGAGACAGGGGTGAATCACCCCTCCACTTT.

Points on this clonotype: One junction end disagrees with the germline gene, perhaps due to a read error. J is TRBJ1-3 and V is TRBV15, with D uncertain. The CDR3 covers 13 residues. CDR1 is LNHNV, CDR2 YYDKDF, per germline (reference sequence). The CDR3 region has the DNA TGTGCCACAAGCAGAGATACTGGAAACACCATATATTTT. Protein sequence: CATSRDTGNTIYF.

Only one count was recorded for this clonotype. The rearrangement joins TRBV29-1 to TRBJ1-4, with 10 positions matching TRBD1. Looked up from germline, CDR1 is SQVTM and CDR2 is ANQGSEA. The CDR3 consists of 13 residues. The trim removed 6 bases at V and 7 bases at J, leaving 5 bases unmatched. The chain's CDR3 is CSVPGTGVEKLFF. CDR3 in DNA: TGCAGCGTCCCCGGGACAGGGGTTGAAAAACTGTTTTTT.

This clonotype came up once. The chain uses TRBV5-1 and TRBJ1-2, with 7 bases lining up with TRBD1. Germline V gene data show CDR1 as SGHRS and CDR2 as YFSETQ. The CDR3 is 16 amino acids. Trimming took 7 bases from V and 3 from J; bases not matched to a gene: 15. The CDR3 sequence is CASARRAGTDDYGYTF. The CDR3 bases are TGCGCCAGCGCACGACGAGCCGGGACAGACGACTATGGCTACACCTTC.

This clonotype was seen ten or more times. CDR3 amino acids: CASSASGGWHNEQFF. The CDR3 region has the DNA TGTGCCAGCAGTGCTAGCGGGGGGTGGCACAATGAGCAGTTCTTC. The V and J genes are TRBV12-3 or TRBV12-4 and TRBJ2-1, with TRBD2 matching 11 bases. There are 15 residues in the CDR3. The trim removed 5 bases at V and 5 bases at J, leaving 5 bases unmatched.

The V and J genes are TRBV24-1 and TRBJ1-2, with D possibly being TRBD1 (5 bases). V gave up 3 bases and J gave up 8 bases, with 9 bases separating them. Germline V gives CDR1 KGHDR, CDR2 SFDVKD. The CDR3 covers 12 residues. Written as DNA, the CDR3 is TGTGCCACCAGTGATCCAGGGCGAGGCTACACCTTC. Protein: CATSDPGRGYTF.

The rearrangement uses TRBV20-1 and TRBJ2-7; perhaps TRBD2 as D (6 bases). There are 13 residues in the CDR3. V dropped 4 bases and J dropped 4 bases, with 14 bases sitting between them. The germline CDR1 and CDR2 sequences are DFQATT and SNEGSKA (reference sequence). CDR3 sequence reads: CSANGGNAYEQYF. The DNA for the CDR3 is TGCAGTGCTAATGGGGGGAATGCGTACGAGCAGTACTTC.

The chain has TRBV7-7 and TRBJ2-3; 8 positions match TRBD2. From germline, CDR1 is SSHAT and CDR2 FNYEAQ (reference sequence). This CDR3 is built from 13 residues. The CDR3 bases are TGTGCTAGCGGGGCGGGGAGCACAGATACGCAGTATTTT. Amino acid sequence: CASGAGSTDTQYF.

The chain couples TRBV7-2 to TRBJ2-7; D is perhaps TRBD1 or TRBD2 (6 bases each). Germline CDR1 SGHTA, CDR2 FQGNSA. The V end lost 5 bases, the J end lost 7 bases, and 18 bases lay between the germline ends. The CDR3 is 14 residues long. CDR3 coding DNA: TGTGCCAGCAGCAACAGGGACTCCCTACGGGAGCAGTACTTC. This sequence encodes CASSNRDSLREQYF. Together with reference TRBV7-2 and TRBJ2-7, the CDR3 gives the full variable domain: GAGVSQSPSNKVTEKGKDVELRCDPISGHTALYWYRQSLGQGLEFLIYFQGNSAPDKSGLPSDRFSAERTGGSVSTLTIQRTQQEDSAVYLCASSNRDSLREQYFGPGTRLTVT.